A selection of T cell receptor beta chains follows, all from one sample in a study of CD8+CD57+ T cells in acquired aplastic anemia. From the reads, TCRdb called clonotypes with MiXCR, one entry per CDR3 protein. The data contain about 110,000 distinct CDR3 sequences, around 49% of them singletons. The sample consisted of sorted CD4+, CD8+, or CD8+CD57+ T cells (not recorded which) from PBMCs. The receptors originated from a human donor in good health, serving as a control. CDR3s leave out the opening cysteine and the closing phenylalanine or tryptophan. Fields, in order: J gene, V gene, CDR3 protein.

j_call: TRBJ1-2
v_call: TRBV20-1
cdr3_aa: SARDLRSYGYT

j_call: TRBJ2-2
v_call: TRBV11-2
cdr3_aa: ASSFLPGTDTGELF

j_call: TRBJ1-1
v_call: TRBV25-1
cdr3_aa: ASSLGGGRTEAF

j_call: TRBJ2-1
v_call: TRBV6-2/TRBV6-3
cdr3_aa: ASSYLRGGMYNEQF

j_call: TRBJ1-1
v_call: TRBV7-2
cdr3_aa: ASSESGNTEAF

j_call: TRBJ1-1
v_call: TRBV29-1
cdr3_aa: SVTPGQENTEAF

j_call: TRBJ2-1
v_call: TRBV10-3
cdr3_aa: ATGGPTRNNEQF

j_call: TRBJ2-7
v_call: TRBV2
cdr3_aa: ASSEGTGGTYEQY

j_call: TRBJ2-7
v_call: TRBV7-2
cdr3_aa: ASSLSSGGTYEQY

j_call: TRBJ2-1
v_call: TRBV7-6
cdr3_aa: ASSLAGDNEQF

j_call: TRBJ2-7
v_call: TRBV7-9
cdr3_aa: ASSPLGEQY

j_call: TRBJ2-7
v_call: TRBV6-1
cdr3_aa: ASSARGSYEQY

j_call: TRBJ2-5
v_call: TRBV29-1
cdr3_aa: SVVAGGPGETQY

j_call: TRBJ1-2
v_call: TRBV4-1
cdr3_aa: ASSQEGSNGYT